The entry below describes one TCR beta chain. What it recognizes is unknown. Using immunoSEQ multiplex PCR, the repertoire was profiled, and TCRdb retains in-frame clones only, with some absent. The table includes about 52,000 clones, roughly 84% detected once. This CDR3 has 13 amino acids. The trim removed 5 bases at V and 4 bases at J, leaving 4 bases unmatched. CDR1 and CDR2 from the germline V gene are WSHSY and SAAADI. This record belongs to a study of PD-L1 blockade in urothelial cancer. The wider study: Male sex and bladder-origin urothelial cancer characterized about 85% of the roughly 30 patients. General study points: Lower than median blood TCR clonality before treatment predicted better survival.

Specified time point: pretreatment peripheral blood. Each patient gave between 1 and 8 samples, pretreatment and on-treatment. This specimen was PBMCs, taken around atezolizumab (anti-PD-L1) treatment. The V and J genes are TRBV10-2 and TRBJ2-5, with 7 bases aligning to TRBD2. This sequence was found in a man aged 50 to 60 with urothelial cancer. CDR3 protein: CASSRREGETQYF. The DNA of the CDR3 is TGCGCCAGCAGTAGGAGGGAGGGAGAGACCCAGTACTTC.